The 17 T cell receptor beta chains given below trace back to one sample, sequenced in a study of blood T cells in healthy people across ages. A second PCR of roughly 7 to 11 cycles used a sample-barcoded 5' primer and a J-beta primer mix. One entry per CDR3 protein, called by TCRdb with MiXCR from the 5' RACE reads. The sample includes 650,000 to 800,000 distinct CDR3 sequences, 45% to 60% of them seen just once. Material: blood. These TCRs come from a woman aged 80 or over in good health.

V usage is TRBV20-1 and J usage is TRBJ2-4, with D uncertain. The CDR3 covers 14 residues. Germline loops: CDR1 DFQATT, CDR2 SNEGSKA (reference sequence). V was clipped by 0 bases and J by 8 bases, with 14 bases between them. The CDR3, as DNA: TGCAGTGCTAGAGATCTGGCAGATCTTCACATTCAGTACTTC. Translated: CSARDLADLHIQYF.

This clonotype appeared a single time. The genes are TRBV5-4 and TRBJ2-3, with 7 bases lining up with TRBD2. J lost 14 bases, V lost 4 bases, and 7 bases had no gene match. The CDR3 is made up of 11 amino acids. CDR1 is SGHNT and CDR2 is YYREEE in the germline V gene (reference sequence). This CDR3 is CASSGLGLTYF. The DNA of the CDR3 is TGTGCCAGCAGCGGACTAGGGTTGACGTATTTT.

The J gene is TRBJ1-1, the V gene TRBV29-1, with a tentative D call TRBD1 (5 bases). Trimming removed 4 bases at V and 6 bases at J, with 12 bases between. The germline CDR1 and CDR2 sequences are SQVTM and ANQGSEA. This CDR3 comprises 12 residues. The CDR3 DNA follows: TGCAGCGTTGGGGGTGGGGGATCTGAAGCTTTCTTT. Translation gives CSVGGGGSEAFF.

This chain links TRBV27 with TRBJ2-5, with D tentatively TRBD1 (6 bases). The CDR3 consists of 13 residues. Trimming left V 5 bases short and J 4 bases short, with 11 bases between. Germline V gives CDR1 MNHEY, CDR2 SMNVEV (reference sequence). CDR3 sequence reads: CASSIRGRETQYF. The CDR3 DNA is TGTGCCAGCAGTATCAGGGGAAGAGAGACCCAGTACTTC.

This clonotype appeared many times. The chain joins TRBV29-1 to TRBJ1-5; D not resolved. The CDR3 has 13 amino acids. V lost 0 bases, J lost 6 bases, and 9 bases lay in between. Germline V CDR1 and CDR2: SQVTM, ANQGSEA. The CDR3 is CSVEERGGQPQHF. The CDR3 DNA reads TGCAGCGTTGAAGAACGGGGAGGTCAGCCCCAGCATTTT.

This clonotype was seen only a few times. This chain uses TRBV6-1 with TRBJ1-5, with 7 bases lining up with TRBD1. The CDR3 extends over 13 amino acids. V lost 10 bases to trimming and J lost 2 bases; unmatched junction nucleotides: 5. CDR1 and CDR2 from the germline V gene are MNHNS and SASEGT. CDR3 amino acids: CAIRQGGNQPQHF. In nucleotides, the CDR3 is TGTGCCATCAGACAGGGTGGCAATCAGCCCCAGCATTTT.

The chain is built from TRBV24-1 and TRBJ2-5; 9 bases map to TRBD1. The J call may not be correct, given that the DNA end is closer to TRBJ2-7. Germline values: CDR1 KGHDR, CDR2 SFDVKD. The CDR3 contains 16 residues. CDR3 loop: CATSAFLPGQGDEQYF. CDR3 DNA: TGTGCCACCAGTGCCTTTCTCCCGGGACAGGGAGACGAGCAGTACTTC.

This clonotype occurred many times. The chain joins TRBV6-2 or TRBV6-3 to TRBJ2-5, with D hard to call. CDR3 length: 15 residues. The V end was cut by 8 bases, the J end by 1 base, with 17 bases between. From germline, CDR1 is MNHEY and CDR2 SVGEGT. DNA for the CDR3: TGTGCCAGCTCTCCCCTCGGTACTTTCCAAGAGACCCAGTACTTC. Its translation is CASSPLGTFQETQYF.

This clonotype was seen a single time. The chain has TRBV6-1 and TRBJ2-4; D gene ambiguous. The DNA matches TRBJ2-7 better at its end, which makes the J call doubtful. This CDR3 comprises 15 residues. CDR1 is MNHNS, CDR2 SASEGT, per germline. CDR3 sequence (DNA): TGTGCCAGCAGTGAAGTACGGAGATCGAGCTACGAGCAGTACTTC. Residues: CASSEVRRSSYEQYF.

This chain links TRBV7-2 with TRBJ2-1; TRBD2 is a possible D gene (5 bases). The CDR3 is 12 residues long. V was trimmed by 5 bases and J by 9 bases, leaving 11 bases between them. CDR1 SGHTA and CDR2 FQGNSA come from the germline V gene. CDR3 loop: CASSLLVSEQFF. The CDR3 DNA follows: TGTGCCAGCAGCCTACTAGTCAGTGAGCAGTTCTTC.

This rearrangement joins TRBV20-1 to TRBJ2-3; 8 nucleotides match TRBD1. The J segment lost 2 bases and the V segment lost 3 bases, leaving 4 bases of the junction unmatched. This CDR3 has 14 residues. Germline CDR1 reads DFQATT; CDR2 reads SNEGSKA (reference sequence). The CDR3 sequence: CSARGTGDTDTQYF. The CDR3 nucleotides read TGCAGTGCTAGGGGGACAGGAGACACAGATACGCAGTATTTT.

The chain carries TRBV28 and TRBJ2-7; TRBD2 matches at 8 bases. Unmatched junction bases numbered 12, after V lost 5 bases and J lost 0 bases. The CDR3 has 17 amino acids. The germline V gene has CDR1 MDHEN and CDR2 SYDVKM. The CDR3 DNA reads TGTGCCAGCAGTACAGCGGGAGAGCGAATGAGCTCCTACGAGCAGTACTTC. As protein: CASSTAGERMSSYEQYF.

J is TRBJ2-6 and V is TRBV7-2; TRBD2 is a possible D gene (5 bases). Germline values: CDR1 SGHTA, CDR2 FQGNSA. This CDR3 spans 14 amino acids. Between the trimmed V and J ends, which lost 5 bases and 1 base, there was a span of 6 bases. The CDR3: CASSKRSGANVLTF. The CDR3 DNA is TGTGCCAGCAGCAAGCGGTCTGGGGCCAACGTCCTGACTTTC.

This chain's CDR3 is CASSYSNPLTGQETQYF. The CDR3 nucleotides read TGTGCCAGCAGTTACTCGAATCCTTTAACAGGTCAAGAGACCCAGTACTTC. The J gene is TRBJ2-5, the V gene TRBV6-5; possible D gene TRBD1, 5 bases. Trimming cost V 0 bases and J 2 bases, with 16 bases left between them. This CDR3 is built from 17 residues. Germline V gene sequence: CDR1 MNHEY, CDR2 SVGAGI.

This clonotype was seen a few times. The chain has TRBV28 and TRBJ2-7, with 10 bases lining up with TRBD1. From germline, CDR1 is MDHEN and CDR2 SYDVKM. Trimming took 6 bases from V and 6 from J; bases not matched to a gene: 8. The CDR3 runs 14 residues. Here the CDR3 DNA reads TGTGCCAGCAGATTCGCCGGGACAGGGGCCGAGCAGTACTTC. It yields the protein CASRFAGTGAEQYF.

This clonotype was found a few times. The chain carries TRBV30 and TRBJ1-4, with a weak D call TRBD1 (5 bases). Germline assignment: CDR1 GTSNPN and CDR2 SVGIG (reference sequence). CDR3 length: 15 residues. The V gene lost 0 bases and the J gene lost 3 bases, with 11 bases spanning the gap. The CDR3: CAWSVMGTANEKLFF. The CDR3 nucleotides read TGTGCCTGGAGTGTTATGGGGACTGCTAATGAAAAACTGTTTTTT.

This clonotype was observed at least ten times. The V call is TRBV7-9, the J call TRBJ2-5; tentative D call: TRBD1 (5 bases). Per germline, CDR1 SEHNR and CDR2 FQNEAQ (reference sequence). Trimming took off 3 bases at V and 1 base at J, with 6 bases between the two ends. This CDR3 has 13 amino acids. This CDR3 reads CASSLDIQETQYF. DNA for the CDR3: TGTGCCAGCAGCTTGGACATCCAAGAGACCCAGTACTTC.